Presented here are 20 T cell receptor beta chains from one specimen sequenced in a study of blood T cells in healthy people across ages. Next came a second PCR, run for about 6 to 12 cycles, which used a sample-barcoded 5' primer along with a J-beta primer mix. TCRdb recomputed calls from the 5' RACE reads with MiXCR, one row per CDR3 protein. The profile covers 1 million or so distinct CDR3 sequences, with around 43% appearing a single time and over 15% taken by the ten largest. The sequenced material came from blood. The receptors stem from an older woman in good health.

In the case of this clonotype: A junction boundary mismatches the germline segment, possibly from a read error. The chain has TRBV6-5 and TRBJ2-5; possibly TRBD1 for D (6 bases). Germline V gene sequence: CDR1 MNHEY, CDR2 SVGAGI. The CDR3 runs to 14 residues. The CDR3 loop reads CASSYSPGQETLYF. The CDR3 bases are TGTGCCAGCAGTTACTCGCCGGGACAAGAGACCCTGTACTTC.

The V call is TRBV14, the J call TRBJ2-1; D is unresolved. The CDR3 has 14 amino acids. Germline loops: CDR1 SGHDN, CDR2 FVKESK. Trimming removed 0 bases at V and 6 bases at J, with 9 bases between. The CDR3 nucleotides are TGTGCCAGCAGCCAAGACAGGTTACGCAATGAGCAGTTCTTC. This gives the protein CASSQDRLRNEQFF.

This clonotype was counted only a few times. The genes are TRBV28 and TRBJ1-2, with TRBD1 matching 7 bases. This CDR3 has 14 amino acids. After removal of 4 bases from V and 3 bases from J, the junction contained 5 bases not matched to a gene. Germline V gene lookup returns CDR1 MDHEN and CDR2 SYDVKM. The CDR3 nucleotides are TGTGCCAGCAGTTATCCGGGACAGTACTATGGCTACACCTTC. Protein sequence: CASSYPGQYYGYTF.

The chain recombines TRBV11-2 with TRBJ2-1, with a tentative D call TRBD2 (5 bases). The CDR3 length is 15 residues. Trimming removed 4 bases from V and 6 bases from J, with 16 bases in between. CDR1 and CDR2 (germline): SGHAT, FQNNGV. CDR3 in DNA: TGTGCCAGCAGCTCCCTAGCCCTGTCCCTCAATGAGCAGTTCTTC. This translates into CASSSLALSLNEQFF.

This sequence joins TRBV28 and TRBJ2-7; D is undetermined. The CDR3 totals 13 residues. V lost 8 bases, J lost 3 bases, and 14 bases lay in between. Germline V lookup: CDR1 MDHEN, CDR2 SYDVKM. Written as DNA, the CDR3 is TGTGCCAGCCGGTTAACAAGCAACTACGAGCAGTACTTC. The encoded protein is CASRLTSNYEQYF.

This clonotype was seen a handful of times. The rearrangement uses TRBV5-1 and TRBJ2-7; 8 positions agree with TRBD1. V trimming: 0 bases; J trimming: 3 bases; junction bases outside the gene matches: 8. Germline values: CDR1 SGHRS, CDR2 YFSETQ. This CDR3 region has 16 residues. In DNA, the CDR3 is TGCGCCAGCAGCTTGGCCGTAAGGACAGGGCGCTACGAGCAGTACTTC. Encoded protein: CASSLAVRTGRYEQYF.

The DNA of the CDR3 is TGCGCCAGCAGCCAAGCCAGGGTTAACACTGAAGCTTTCTTT. Residues: CASSQARVNTEAFF. The chain uses TRBV4-1 and TRBJ1-1; weak D call: TRBD1 (5 bases). The V end lost 1 base, the J end lost 2 bases, and 8 bases lay between the germline ends. Germline V gene lookup returns CDR1 MGHRA and CDR2 YSYEKL. This CDR3 has 14 residues.

Concerning this clonotype itself: The junction does not match germline at one end; this may be a read error. This chain connects TRBV6-5 to TRBJ2-5; D is perhaps TRBD1 (6 bases). The germline V gene has CDR1 MNHEY and CDR2 SVGAGI. CDR3 length: 12 amino acids. Written as DNA, the CDR3 is TGTGCCAGCAGTACCAGGGGAGAGGCCCAGTACTTC. Translation gives CASSTRGEAQYF.

As DNA, the CDR3 is TGCGCCAGCAGCTTCGGGTGGCGAGGCAATGAGCAGTTCTTC. Translated: CASSFGWRGNEQFF. The genes are TRBV5-1 and TRBJ2-1, with unresolved D. The ends were cut back, 2 bases at V and 6 bases at J, with 12 bases in the middle. The germline gives CDR1 SGHRS, CDR2 YFSETQ. The CDR3 is 14 amino acids.

The J gene is TRBJ2-5, the V gene TRBV29-1; 8 nucleotides line up with TRBD2. The V gene end was trimmed by 4 bases and the J gene end by 1 base; junction bases not matched to a gene: 2. Germline lookup yields CDR1 SQVTM and CDR2 ANQGSEA. CDR3 length equals 13 residues. The CDR3 coding sequence is TGCAGCGTTGTACTAGCGGTCCAAGAGACCCAGTACTTC. This translates into CSVVLAVQETQYF.

The rearrangement joins TRBV7-9 to TRBJ2-1; 8 nucleotides align to TRBD2. Trimming removed 2 bases from V and 3 bases from J; junction bases left unmatched: 6. Germline values: CDR1 SEHNR, CDR2 FQNEAQ (reference sequence). This CDR3 comprises 16 residues. As DNA, the CDR3 is TGTGCCAGCAGCTTAACTAGCGGACAATTCTACAATGAGCAGTTCTTC. It codes for CASSLTSGQFYNEQFF. Complete variable domain (other parts from reference TRBV7-9 and TRBJ2-1): DTGVSQNPRHKITKRGQNVTFRCDPISEHNRLYWYRQTLGQGPEFLTYFQNEAQLEKSRLLSDRFSAERPKGSFSTLEIQRTEQGDSAMYLCASSLTSGQFYNEQFFGPGTRLTVL.

This sequence joins TRBV20-1 and TRBJ2-7, with TRBD2 identical over 11 bases. Germline CDR1 DFQATT, CDR2 SNEGSKA (reference sequence). The trim removed 2 bases at V and 2 bases at J, leaving 11 bases unmatched. The CDR3 totals 17 residues. For the CDR3, the DNA is TGCAGTGCTAGAAGGGGGACTAGCGGCCCAAATACCTACGAGCAGTACTTC. This codes for CSARRGTSGPNTYEQYF.

This chain joins TRBV15 and TRBJ1-2; 7 positions agree with TRBD1. V lost 2 bases, J lost 3 bases, and 15 bases stayed unmatched. The CDR3 length is 18 residues. Germline CDR1 is LNHNV and CDR2 is YYDKDF (reference sequence). The CDR3 DNA is TGTGCCACCAGCAGAATACCAAGAAGGGGGCGGGCGGACTATGGCTACACCTTC. It yields the protein CATSRIPRRGRADYGYTF.

The chain carries TRBV12-3 or TRBV12-4 and TRBJ1-6; D gene unclear. This CDR3 contains 15 residues. V was cut by 2 bases and J by 10 bases, with 15 bases left in between. The CDR3 DNA sequence: TGTGCCAGCAGTTTATACCCAGGAGCAAGGTCACCCCTCCACTTT. Protein product: CASSLYPGARSPLHF.

The chain couples TRBV5-1 to TRBJ2-7; tentative D call: TRBD2 (6 bases). Germline V lookup: CDR1 SGHRS, CDR2 YFSETQ. V was clipped by 4 bases and J by 2 bases, with 16 bases between them. The CDR3 has 15 residues. For the CDR3, the DNA is TGCGCCAGCAGCGCGATACTAGCTACTACCTACGAGCAGTACTTC. Translating it yields CASSAILATTYEQYF.

This clonotype was seen a handful of times. This chain links TRBV20-1 with TRBJ2-7, with a possible D match to TRBD2 (6 bases). The CDR3 runs to 16 residues. With 0 bases removed from V and 2 bases from J, the gap between germline ends came to 17 bases. Germline V gene data show CDR1 as DFQATT and CDR2 as SNEGSKA (reference sequence). CDR3 coding DNA: TGCAGTGCTAGAGACAAAGTGGGGAGGTCAACCTACGAGCAGTACTTC. Amino acids: CSARDKVGRSTYEQYF.

The chain joins TRBV27 to TRBJ1-2, with 9 nucleotides matching TRBD1. Losses at the gene ends were 8 bases for V and 1 base for J; bases not matched to a gene: 2. The CDR3 consists of 13 residues. Germline CDR1 is MNHEY and CDR2 is SMNVEV (reference sequence). This CDR3 reads CASSTGGNYGYTF. CDR3 in DNA: TGTGCCAGCTCGACAGGGGGTAACTATGGCTACACCTTC.

V gene TRBV12-3 or TRBV12-4 combines with J gene TRBJ2-1; 9 bases align to TRBD2. The CDR3 is 15 amino acids. J gave up 2 bases and V 7 bases, and 6 bases lay outside the gene matches. The CDR3 region has the DNA TGTGCCAGCATTCCGGGACTAGCCCCCTACAATGAGCAGTTCTTC. It is translated as CASIPGLAPYNEQFF.

This CDR3 reads CASAQGINEQFF. The CDR3, as DNA: TGTGCCAGCGCACAGGGGATCAATGAGCAGTTCTTC. This rearrangement joins TRBV19 to TRBJ2-1, with 7 bases aligning to TRBD1. The V segment lost 9 bases and the J segment 6 bases; nucleotides outside the gene matches: 5. The CDR3 has 12 amino acids. Germline V gene data show CDR1 as LNHDA and CDR2 as SQIVND (reference sequence).

This clonotype was recorded a few times. The chain links TRBV28 to TRBJ2-7; 12 positions match TRBD2. The J call is in doubt because the DNA end fits TRBJ2-5 better. Germline lookup yields CDR1 MDHEN and CDR2 SYDVKM. CDR3 size: 15 residues. CDR3 amino acids: CASSLTSGSPETQYF. The CDR3 DNA reads TGTGCCAGCAGTTTGACTAGCGGGAGCCCGGAGACCCAGTACTTC.